This TCR beta chain is drawn from a study of OX40 agonist ivuxolimab in advanced cancers. V gave up 0 bases and J gave up 10 bases, with 11 bases separating them. CDR3 length: 13 residues. CDR1 is SGHNT, CDR2 YYREEE, per germline (reference sequence). This table comes from immunoSEQ multiplex PCR, and its TCRdb copy is limited to in-frame clones, with some not included. This sample has 13,000 to 15,000 clones, with more than 65% found just once. The clonotype comes from an adult with an advanced solid tumor such as melanoma, head and neck, liver or kidney cancer. The chain is built from TRBV5-4 and TRBJ2-1, with no clear D. Sample: CD4+ or CD8+ T cells sorted from blood, taken in a trial of the OX40 agonist ivuxolimab. The CDR3 protein is CASSLAQVNEQFF. CDR3 nucleotide sequence: TGTGCCAGCAGCTTGGCCCAGGTAAACGAGCAGTTCTTC.